This paragraph reports one T cell receptor (beta chain). Its antigen has not been determined. Per-base quality was not reported, and no clone a single base away is much larger than it. This record comes from a study of blood T cell repertoires in COVID-19 (dated by TCRdb to 2020 to 2022). For the study in its entirety: Collaborator samples came from the United States, Italy and Spain and covered acute and convalescent phases of COVID-19. The material from the prospective study consisted of cDNA or gDNA derived from T cells, B-cell-depleted T cells, or PBMCs. Subjects who had been exposed to COVID-19, were actively infected with it, or had recovered from it provided the deeply sampled blood TCRbeta repertoires that made up the dataset. The repertoires were made available in a free public database intended to serve as a resource for research on the immune response to SARS-CoV-2. The samples were drawn from two sources: the first 160 participants of the ongoing ImmuneRACE study, and about 1,300 subjects contributed by 6 global collaborators. Nearly every sample came with metadata listing a de-identified subject ID, COVID-19 status, age in years and sex. HLA class I and class II types, where available, came from metadata supplied by the sample provider rather than from assay-based typing.

The full study reports these points: The quantity of clinical and demographic metadata differed by source and by participant and was supplied without curation.

Deletion took 7 bases off V and 1 base off J, with a span of 16 bases between the germline ends. The CDR3 contains 15 residues, cysteine and phenylalanine counted. The sequence is cut down to CDR3 DNA, 45 bases in frame from base 1. Based on the germline V gene (reference sequence), the CDR1 and CDR2 sequences are LNHDA and SQIVND. Participants in the prospective study were enrolled through a virtual design, were aged roughly 18 to 90 years, and lived in roughly 26 United States geographic areas. Cohort assignment in the prospective study relied on participant-reported clinical history from a screening survey and a study questionnaire. Recovered participants in ImmuneRACE Cohort 3 were defined by two consecutive negative NP/OP PCR tests, clearance by a healthcare professional, or resolution of symptoms. Each participant in the prospective study had whole blood, serum and a nasopharyngeal or oropharyngeal swab collected by mobile phlebotomists. Additional blood draws and questionnaires over a 2-month period could optionally be provided by prospective study participants. Before DNA extraction, blood samples from the prospective study were shipped at room temperature or frozen.

TCRbeta CDR3 regions were amplified from genomic DNA using the immunoSEQ Assay, a bias-controlled multiplex PCR. The authors' pipeline ran thus. Within the assay, amplification of reference gene primers was used to estimate how many nucleated cells each sample contained. To quantify the absolute abundance of each unique TCRbeta CDR3 rearrangement, sequence reads were collapsed and filtered. Productive Simpson clonality was computed per sample as the square root of Simpson's diversity index over productive rearrangements. The table comes from immuneACCESS by way of TCRdb, which keeps in-frame sequences with V and J called. Part of the clones is missing from these tables; in studies checked, under half for an unresolved V gene and the rest for unknown reasons. V and J calls and clone size are given by that table; D and trimming were obtained from the DNA. In this sample the table shows a few hundred thousand clones, 65% to 85% of which occur a single time. The ten largest clones add up to 3% to 4% of the sample.

Sequenced input: PBMCs or T cells enriched from blood (not recorded which). The chain is assembled from TRBV19 and TRBJ1-2; a tentative D match to TRBD1 spans 6 bases. The TCR comes from a woman in her sixties who had recovered from COVID-19. CDR3 sequence: CASTSGGADNYGYTF. In nucleotides, the sequence is TGTGCCAGTACCTCGGGGGGGGCAGATAACTATGGCTACACCTTC. With the rest looked up from the reference TRBV19 and TRBJ1-2 genes rather than sequenced, the full variable domain is DGGITQSPKYLFRKEGQNVTLSCEQNLNHDAMYWYRQDPGQGLRLIYYSQIVNDFQKGDIAEGYSVSREKKESFPLTVTSAQKNPTAFYLCASTSGGADNYGYTFGSGTRLTVV.